This entry concerns a single T cell receptor beta chain. The CDR3 sequence is 15 residues long. Germline lookup yields CDR1 MNHEY and CDR2 SMNVEV (reference sequence). The V gene lost 4 bases and the J gene lost 3 bases, with 16 bases spanning the gap. Under the authors' procedure: From reference gene primer amplification, estimates of nucleated cell counts were derived. The data were produced by immunoSEQ multiplex PCR, yet TCRdb's version contains in-frame clones alone and is incomplete. The DNA gave D and trimming, while V, J and clone size come from that table. Among roughly 200,000 clones, around 84% were seen once, and the ten largest hold 3% to 3.5%. This record comes from a study of blood T cell repertoires in COVID-19. Categorization into cohorts depended on clinical history that participants reported. No more than 2 weeks before study entry, exposed participants had met a case of COVID-19.

The receptor's source is a woman aged 25-40 years who had been exposed to COVID-19. V is TRBV27 and J is TRBJ2-7; D perhaps matches TRBD1 (5 bases). The sequencing sample was made of PBMCs or T cells enriched from blood (not recorded which). CDR3 DNA: TGTGCCAGCAGTTCCATCGACAGATTTTACTACGAGCAGTACTTC. Translated, it gives CASSSIDRFYYEQYF.